The TCR beta chain described here comes from a study of graft-versus-host responses after intestinal transplantation (dated by TCRdb to the early 2020s). For the study in its entirety: The transplants that recipients got were multivisceral, liver-intestinal, or isolated intestinal. Rather than going through the commercial service, samples from a few later patients were sequenced in-house on an Illumina MiSeq and processed with MiXCR. A cohort of roughly 25 intestinal transplant recipients, including one retransplant, was enrolled, and a few patients lacking pretransplant specimens were excluded. To identify alloreactive clones, pre-transplant mixed lymphocyte reaction products were sequenced and compared with unstimulated pre-transplant donor and recipient T cells. All recipients received anti-thymocyte globulin induction followed by maintenance tacrolimus and steroids for around three years. A peak of at least 4% donor T cells among recipient peripheral blood mononuclear cells was the definition used for donor T cell macrochimerism. Graft-versus-host and host-versus-graft alloreactive T cell clones were tracked in the graft, circulation and bone marrow after intestinal transplantation using bulk TCR-beta CDR3 sequencing.

Library generation was performed with the immunoSEQ multiplex PCR assay. For most patients, genomic DNA was isolated with the Qiagen DNeasy Blood and Tissue Kit and sent frozen to Adaptive Biotechnologies for TCR sequencing. For most patients, genomic DNA was subjected to high-throughput TCR-beta CDR3 sequencing by Adaptive Biotechnologies. The authors processed their data as follows. TCR sequencing data for some 19 patients were retrieved from Adaptive's ImmunoSEQ software; a few other patients were processed with MiXCR and VDJtools. To correct CD4 versus CD8 sorting errors, any sequence found in both subsets at a frequency ratio below 5:1 was removed. CDR3 nucleotide sequences shared between donor and recipient were removed because the origin of such sequences could not be assigned. To count as alloreactive, a clone needed at least 2-fold expansion over unstimulated cells and a minimum CFSE-low frequency of 0.002% (template counts) or 0.001% (read counts). Clones detected in sequenced pre-transplant spleen, lymph node, or MLR CFSE-low populations of the donor or recipient were defined as mappable. The cumulative frequency of alloreactive clones was calculated as a percentage of all sequences, weighted by copy number. In TCRdb, the immuneACCESS table is reduced to in-frame sequences with V and J assigned. These tables do not hold every clone; where another copy was compared, an unresolved V gene accounts for under half, and the others remain unexplained. The V and J calls and clone size come from that table; D and trimming were worked out from the DNA. Present in this sample are about 88,000 clones, around 93% of which were seen just once. The ten largest clones represent about 0.34% of the sample.

Study-level results and caveats: GvH clones were detected in recipient bone marrow, and some appeared earlier in ileal mucosa or blood, consistent with an intestinal mucosal origin. The relatively low number and heterogeneity of intestinal transplant patients limited the conclusions. Patients with donor T cell macrochimerism had high GvH to HvG T cell clonal ratios in their allografts. Early after transplant, peak levels of circulating GvH clones were found to be associated with declines in HvG clones.

The time point tag for this specimen amounts to: cells obtained before transplantation from donor or recipient. CD3+CD4+ and CD3+CD8+ populations were FACS-sorted from unstimulated pre-transplant donor and recipient cells taken from spleen or lymph nodes. The CDR3 spans 18 residues, from the cysteine through the phenylalanine. The kept DNA is CDR3 alone, 54 bases in frame from the first base. A distance of 17 bases separates the germline ends of V and J, which lose 1 base and 1 base respectively. Reading the germline V gene (reference sequence) gives CDR1 MNHEY and CDR2 SMNVEV. A word on this clone: Its target antigen remains unknown. Base qualities were left out, and no much larger clone turns up one base away.

The chain was built from TRBV27 and TRBJ2-1; TRBD2 is perhaps the D gene, given 6 matching bases. Sequenced material: unstimulated CD4+ T cells sorted from spleen or lymph node cells, taken before transplant. This clonotype originated in a human donor who was the organ donor for an intestinal transplant. The DNA sequence is TGTGCCAGCAGTTTATGGGCTCGCGGGGCGTTTTCCTACAATGAGCAGTTCTTC. This yields the protein CASSLWARGAFSYNEQFF.